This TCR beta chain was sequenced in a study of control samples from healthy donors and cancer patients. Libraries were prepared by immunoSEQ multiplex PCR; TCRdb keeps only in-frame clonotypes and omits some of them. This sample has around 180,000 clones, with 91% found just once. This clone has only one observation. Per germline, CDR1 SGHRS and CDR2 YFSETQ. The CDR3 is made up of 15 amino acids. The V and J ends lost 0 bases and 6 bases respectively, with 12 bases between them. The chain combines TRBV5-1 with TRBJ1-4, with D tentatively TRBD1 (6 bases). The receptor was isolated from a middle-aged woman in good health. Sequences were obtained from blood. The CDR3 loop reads CASSLERGADEKLFF. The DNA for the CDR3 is TGCGCCAGCAGCTTGGAGCGGGGGGCGGATGAAAAACTGTTTTTT.